Listed below are T cell receptor beta chains from one sample, sequenced in a study of blood T cell repertoires in COVID-19. The method was immunoSEQ multiplex PCR; TCRdb's version includes in-frame clones alone and lacks a portion of them. The sample has some 210,000 clones, approximately 90% seen once. Input material: PBMCs or T cells enriched from blood (not recorded which). These receptors came from a man between 18 and 35 years old with acute COVID-19. Both conserved end residues are part of each CDR3. D genes are given only for firm matches. The size entry is marked missing in some rows and otherwise reads once, few, many or a size class.

>NA|TRBD1|TRBV27|TRBJ2-1
CASSTDNNRGNEQFF
TGTGCCAGCAGTACAGATAATAACAGGGGGAATGAGCAGTTCTTC
>once|TRBD2|TRBV6-2/TRBV6-3|TRBJ2-1
CASSSPQGGGRAFYNEQFF
TGTGCCAGCAGTTCGCCTCAGGGGGGCGGGAGGGCCTTCTACAATGAGCAGTTCTTC
>NA|NA|TRBV28|TRBJ1-4
CASTPAREKLFF
TGTGCCAGCACTCCGGCTAGGGAAAAACTGTTTTTT
>NA|TRBD1|TRBV5-1|TRBJ2-7
CASSPGQAEYF
TGCGCCAGCAGCCCAGGACAGGCCGAGTACTTC
>NA|TRBD1|TRBV9|TRBJ1-5
CASSVQGVYSNQPQHF
TGTGCCAGCAGCGTACAGGGGGTCTATAGCAATCAGCCCCAGCATTTT
>once|NA|TRBV6-2/TRBV6-3|TRBJ1-2
CASSPVSYGYTF
TGTGCCAGCAGTCCGGTTAGCTATGGCTACACCTTC
>NA|TRBD2|TRBV25-1|TRBJ2-3
CASSESGLVILTDTQYF
TGTGCCAGCAGTGAATCGGGACTAGTTATCCTCACAGATACGCAGTATTTT
>NA|TRBD2|TRBV6-4|TRBJ2-2
CASSDGRGATGELFF
TGTGCCAGCAGTGACGGGAGGGGAGCAACCGGGGAGCTGTTTTTT
>NA|TRBD1|TRBV18|TRBJ1-1
CASSPPNDRGGAFF
TGTGCCAGCTCACCACCGAATGACAGGGGGGGAGCTTTCTTT
>NA|NA|TRBV3-1/TRBV3-2|TRBJ1-1
CASSQYAVTEAFF
TGTGCCAGCAGCCAATATGCGGTTACTGAAGCTTTCTTT
>NA|NA|TRBV4-3|TRBJ1-2
CASSQGTYGYTF
TGCGCCAGCAGCCAAGGGACTTACGGCTACACCTTC
>NA|NA|TRBV27|TRBJ2-7
CASSLGAGAFYEQYF
TGTGCCAGCAGTTTAGGTGCAGGGGCATTCTACGAGCAGTACTTC
>NA|NA|TRBV13|TRBJ2-1
CAIGVGGNEQFF
TGTGCCATCGGCGTGGGGGGCAATGAGCAGTTCTTC
>once|TRBD2|TRBV11-3|TRBJ2-5
CASSSGLAGGTQYF
TGTGCCAGCAGCTCGGGACTAGCGGGTGGGACCCAGTACTTC
>few|NA|TRBV7-2|TRBJ2-3
CASSLDYLSTDTQYF
TGTGCCAGCAGCTTAGACTACCTGTCCACAGATACGCAGTATTTT
>NA|TRBD2|TRBV6-5|TRBJ2-3
CASSYGLAGSTDTQYF
TGTGCCAGCAGTTACGGCCTAGCGGGAAGCACAGATACGCAGTATTTT
>NA|NA|TRBV27|TRBJ2-3
CASGWSDRTPGTQYF
TGTGCCAGCGGCTGGTCAGACAGGACCCCCGGTACGCAGTATTTT
>NA|NA|TRBV28|TRBJ1-1
CASSLGPRDTEAFF
TGTGCCAGCAGTTTAGGACCGAGGGACACTGAAGCTTTCTTT
>few|NA|TRBV30|TRBJ1-4
CAWSGDTGEKLFF
TGTGCCTGGAGTGGGGACACAGGTGAAAAACTGTTTTTT
>NA|NA|TRBV19|TRBJ1-5
CASSVDKRNQPQHF
TGTGCCAGTAGCGTAGACAAGCGCAATCAGCCCCAGCATTTT
>many|TRBD1|TRBV2|TRBJ1-3
CATGTGGGNTIYF
TGTGCCACCGGAACAGGGGGTGGAAACACCATATATTTT
>NA|TRBD2|TRBV6-1|TRBJ2-7
CASSAGASGSWYEQYF
TGTGCCAGCAGTGCCGGCGCTAGCGGGAGTTGGTACGAGCAGTACTTC
>NA|TRBD1|TRBV7-9|TRBJ1-1
CASSSIDRGPEAFF
TGTGCCAGCAGCTCCATCGACAGGGGTCCTGAAGCTTTCTTT
>NA|NA|TRBV7-9|TRBJ1-1
CASSQSAIQGLEAFF
TGTGCCAGCAGCCAGAGCGCTATCCAGGGCCTAGAAGCTTTCTTT
>once|NA|TRBV3-1/TRBV3-2|TRBJ2-6
CASSHSTFGANVLTF
TGTGCCAGCAGCCATAGTACGTTTGGGGCCAACGTCCTGACTTTC
>once|TRBD2|TRBV4-1|TRBJ2-3
CASSQGTSGRLSTDTQYF
TGCGCCAGCAGCCAAGGGACTAGCGGGAGATTGAGCACAGATACGCAGTATTTT
>NA|TRBD1|TRBV28|TRBJ2-5
CASSFTGTGEETQYF
TGTGCCAGCAGTTTTACCGGGACAGGGGAAGAGACCCAGTACTTC
>NA|NA|TRBV28|TRBJ1-1
CASIMESEAFF
TGTGCCAGCATCATGGAGAGTGAAGCTTTCTTT
>NA|NA|TRBV7-2|TRBJ1-4
CASSLTGATNEKLFF
TGTGCCAGCAGCTTGACAGGAGCAACTAATGAAAAACTGTTTTTT
>NA|TRBD1|TRBV28|TRBJ1-1
CASMDRGDTEAFF
TGTGCCAGCATGGACAGGGGGGACACTGAAGCTTTCTTT
>once|TRBD2|TRBV10-3|TRBJ2-3
CAISDSSGSAHTQYF
TGTGCCATCAGTGATTCTAGCGGGTCGGCACATACGCAGTATTTT
>NA|NA|TRBV25-1|TRBJ2-3
CASSEGIQEIDTQYF
TGTGCCAGCAGTGAAGGAATACAGGAAATCGATACGCAGTATTTT
>NA|TRBD1|TRBV27|TRBJ2-3
CASSQGDPDTQYF
TGTGCCAGCAGTCAGGGGGATCCAGATACGCAGTATTTT
>NA|NA|TRBV19|TRBJ1-3
CASSTNRPPSSGNTIYF
TGTGCCAGTAGTACGAACAGGCCGCCCAGCTCTGGAAACACCATATATTTT
>NA|NA|TRBV27|TRBJ2-7
CASSFSGFSYEQYF
TGTGCCAGCAGTTTCTCAGGGTTCTCCTACGAGCAGTACTTC
>NA|NA|TRBV4-3|TRBJ1-4
CASSQVKDSRTMGEKLFF
TGCGCCAGCAGCCAAGTCAAAGACAGCCGAACAATGGGCGAAAAACTGTTTTTT
>NA|TRBD2|TRBV5-1|TRBJ2-7
CASSLSLWTSGAYEQYF
TGCGCCAGCAGCTTGTCACTGTGGACTAGCGGGGCCTACGAGCAGTACTTC
>NA|NA|TRBV13|TRBJ2-7
CASSPSVGGLTYEQYF
TGTGCCAGCAGCCCCTCGGTGGGGGGATTAACCTACGAGCAGTACTTC
>NA|NA|TRBV9|TRBJ2-7
CASSVGGFGYEQYF
TGTGCCAGCAGCGTAGGCGGGTTCGGGTACGAGCAGTACTTC
>once|NA|TRBV10-2|TRBJ1-5
CASSEASINQPQHF
TGCGCCAGCAGTGAGGCTAGTATCAATCAGCCCCAGCATTTT
>NA|TRBD2|TRBV3-1/TRBV3-2|TRBJ2-3
CASSQGTNTDTQYF
TGTGCCAGCAGCCAGGGGACTAACACAGATACGCAGTATTTT
>NA|TRBD2|TRBV6-6|TRBJ2-3
CASSRFEAGDRTDTQYF
TGTGCCAGCAGCCGATTTGAAGCGGGAGACCGCACAGATACGCAGTATTTT
>NA|TRBD1|TRBV7-8|TRBJ2-1
CASSPWDRDLFF
TGTGCCAGCAGCCCATGGGACAGGGATCTGTTCTTC